This T cell receptor beta chain was documented in a study of beta chain features in type 1 diabetes. Study-wide context: Summed over all samples, the examined sorted cells came to fewer than 120,000,000. Findings of the study overall: It was among patients, rather than healthy donors, that naive, central memory and Treg TCRB repertoires appeared more similar. Unsettled here was the matter of whether HLA type influences TCRB rearrangement. At VDJ recombination sites, type 1 diabetes patients had fewer insertions and more deleted nucleotides. Type 1 diabetes patients showed a moderate but significant shortening of TCRB CDR3s in all four CD4+ subsets.

Expressed TCRB transcripts got sequenced, as all isolated RNA was reverse transcribed. Libraries were prepared by immunoSEQ multiplex PCR; TCRdb keeps only in-frame clonotypes and omits some of them. The table shows tens of thousands of clones, with roughly 39% occurring only once. This clone was seen only a few times. Its specificity is not known. CDR1 MNHNS and CDR2 SASEGT come from the germline V gene. Trimming stripped 4 bases from V and 3 bases from J, with 7 bases between. This CDR3 region has 13 residues. The rearrangement uses TRBV6-1 and TRBJ2-1; D may be TRBD2 (6 bases). This clonotype was sampled from a man younger than 40 with type 1 diabetes. The material sequenced was Tregs from blood. This CDR3 is CASSGTNYNEQFF. The DNA of the CDR3 is TGTGCCAGCAGTGGGACTAACTACAATGAGCAGTTCTTC.